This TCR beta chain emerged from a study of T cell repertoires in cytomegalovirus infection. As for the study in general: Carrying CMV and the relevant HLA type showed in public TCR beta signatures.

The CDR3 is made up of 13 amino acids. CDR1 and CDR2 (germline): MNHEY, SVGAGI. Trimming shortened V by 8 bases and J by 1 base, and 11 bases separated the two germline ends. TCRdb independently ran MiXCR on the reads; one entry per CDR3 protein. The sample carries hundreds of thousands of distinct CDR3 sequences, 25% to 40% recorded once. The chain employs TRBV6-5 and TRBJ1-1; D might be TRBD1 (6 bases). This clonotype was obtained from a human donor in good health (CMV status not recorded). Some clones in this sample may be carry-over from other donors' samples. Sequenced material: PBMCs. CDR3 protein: CASCRGGNTEAFF. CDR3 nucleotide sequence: TGTGCCAGCTGCAGGGGAGGGAACACTGAAGCTTTCTTT.